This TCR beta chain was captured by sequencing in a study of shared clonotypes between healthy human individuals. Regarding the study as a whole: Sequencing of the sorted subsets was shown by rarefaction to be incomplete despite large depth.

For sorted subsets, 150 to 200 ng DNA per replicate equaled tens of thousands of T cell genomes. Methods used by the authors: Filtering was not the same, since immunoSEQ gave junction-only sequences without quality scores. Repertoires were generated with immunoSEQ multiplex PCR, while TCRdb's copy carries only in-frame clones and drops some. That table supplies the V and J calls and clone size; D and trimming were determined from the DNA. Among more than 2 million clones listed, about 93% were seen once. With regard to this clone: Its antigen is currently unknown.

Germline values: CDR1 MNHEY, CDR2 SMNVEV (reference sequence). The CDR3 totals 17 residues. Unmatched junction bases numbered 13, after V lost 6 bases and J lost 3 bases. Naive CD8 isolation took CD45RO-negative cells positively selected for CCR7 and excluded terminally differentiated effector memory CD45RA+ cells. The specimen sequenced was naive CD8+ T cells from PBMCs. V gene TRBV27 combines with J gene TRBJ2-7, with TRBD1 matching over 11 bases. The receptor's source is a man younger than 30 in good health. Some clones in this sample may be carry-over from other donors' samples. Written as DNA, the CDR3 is TGTGCCAGCAGCCTCAGCGCTGGACAGGGGGCCCACTACGAGCAGTACTTC. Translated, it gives CASSLSAGQGAHYEQYF.